Listed below are T cell receptor beta chains from one sample, sequenced in a study of identical twins. Each CDR3 protein gets one entry after TCRdb re-called the 5' RACE reads with MiXCR. This repertoire shows hundreds of thousands of distinct CDR3 sequences, about 20% found once; its top ten account for over 10%. A further study also used this sample, focusing on T cells expressing NK-cell markers.

The sequenced material came from PBMCs. All receptors derive from a woman in her late teens or twenties in good health. The CDR3 runs from the conserved cysteine through the conserved F or W. The D gene is left open where the match is weak. Size is stated for part of the rows, as once, few or many counts, or as a class when the clone is expanded.

clone size	V gene	D gene	J gene	CDR3 DNA	CDR3 protein
few	TRBV11-2	.	TRBJ1-1	TGTGCCAGCAGCTTAGGGACGCTAGTTGAAGCTTTCTTT	CASSLGTLVEAFF
.	TRBV7-9	.	TRBJ2-3	TGTGCCAGCAGCTCCCTACATGATACGCAGTATTTT	CASSSLHDTQYF
few	TRBV30	TRBD2	TRBJ2-4	TGTGCCTGGGAGACGGGGGGGGGAAACATTCAGTACTTC	CAWETGGGNIQYF
many	TRBV7-2	.	TRBJ2-3	TGTGCCAGCAGCTTAGGGGTTCGAGATACGCAGTATTTT	CASSLGVRDTQYF
.	TRBV5-1	.	TRBJ1-2	TGCGCCAGCAGCTCTGGACGGGTGTATGGCTACACCTTC	CASSSGRVYGYTF
.	TRBV7-3	TRBD1	TRBJ2-3	TGTGCCAGCAGCTCCCTACCGGGACAGGGAAGAGATACGCAGTATTTT	CASSSLPGQGRDTQYF
few	TRBV7-9	.	TRBJ2-1	TGTGCCAGCACCCCCCCTTTGTCGGGGAGCTACAATGAGCAGTTCTTC	CASTPPLSGSYNEQFF
.	TRBV5-1	TRBD1	TRBJ2-7	TGTGCCAGCAGCCTGGGACAGGGGCACTACGAGCAGTACTTC	CASSLGQGHYEQYF
.	TRBV12-5	.	TRBJ1-2	TGTGCTAGTGGTTTGGTTCAAGGGGATGGCTACACCTTC	CASGLVQGDGYTF
few	TRBV7-9	TRBD1	TRBJ2-6	TGTGCCAGCAGCCCGACAGGGGTTGGGGCCAACGTCCTGACTTTC	CASSPTGVGANVLTF
.	TRBV24-1	.	TRBJ2-1	TGTGCCACCAGTGAACCATCCGGGACGCCTAACTGGTTCTTC	CATSEPSGTPNWFF
.	TRBV6-1	.	TRBJ2-3	TGTGCCAGCACCAAGTACACAGATACGCAGTATTTT	CASTKYTDTQYF
.	TRBV6-5	.	TRBJ1-1	TGTGCCAGCAGTTTCGGACGGTCAGGCACTGAAGCTTTCTTT	CASSFGRSGTEAFF
.	TRBV6-2/TRBV6-3	.	TRBJ1-6	TGTGCCAGCAGTTACTCGACCCTGATGGCATCACCCCTCCACTTT	CASSYSTLMASPLHF
.	TRBV12-3/TRBV12-4	.	TRBJ2-4	TGTGCCAGCAATCCCCAGGGCCGGGGCATTCAGTACTTC	CASNPQGRGIQYF
.	TRBV7-9	TRBD2	TRBJ2-5	TGTGCCAGCAGCCGGACTCCATGGACTAGCGGAGAGACCCAGTACTTC	CASSRTPWTSGETQYF
few	TRBV20-1	.	TRBJ1-1	TGCAGTGCAACCCAGAGTAACACTGAAGCTTTCTTT	CSATQSNTEAFF
few	TRBV12-3/TRBV12-4	.	TRBJ1-1	TGTGCCAGCAGTCCTCCCCCTTTCTTT	CASSPPPFF
few	TRBV14	.	TRBJ2-7	TGTGCCAGCAGCCAAAAACGCGAGCAGTACTTC	CASSQKREQYF
few	TRBV20-1	TRBD1	TRBJ1-5	TGCAGTGCTAGTCGGGGACAGAGGTATCAGCCCCAGCATTTT	CSASRGQRYQPQHF
.	TRBV3-1	TRBD1	TRBJ2-7	TGTGCCAGCAGCCCCCGGACAGGGTATATGTACGAGCAGTACTTC	CASSPRTGYMYEQYF
.	TRBV6-2/TRBV6-3	.	TRBJ2-3	TGTGCCAGCAGTTACTGGACGGCTAGCACAGATACGCAGTATTTT	CASSYWTASTDTQYF
few	TRBV11-2	TRBD2	TRBJ2-3	TGTGCCAGCAGCTCATCCCTTCCCAGCGGGAGTCTCGGCAGGGATACGCAGTATTTT	CASSSSLPSGSLGRDTQYF